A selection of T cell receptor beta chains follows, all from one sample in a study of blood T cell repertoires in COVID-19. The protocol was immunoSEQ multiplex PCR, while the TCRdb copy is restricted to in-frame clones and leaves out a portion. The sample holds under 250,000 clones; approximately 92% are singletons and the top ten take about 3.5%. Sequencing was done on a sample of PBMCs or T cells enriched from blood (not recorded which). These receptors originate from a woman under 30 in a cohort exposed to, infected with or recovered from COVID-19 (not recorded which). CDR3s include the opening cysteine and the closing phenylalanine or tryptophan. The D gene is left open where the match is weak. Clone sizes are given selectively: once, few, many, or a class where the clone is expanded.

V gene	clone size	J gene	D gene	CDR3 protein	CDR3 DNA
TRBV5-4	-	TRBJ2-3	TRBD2	CASSAAGGTDTQYF	TGTGCCAGCAGTGCAGCGGGAGGCACAGATACGCAGTATTTT
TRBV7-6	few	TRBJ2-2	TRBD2	CASSPAYGAQTSERRGGELFF	TGTGCCAGCAGCCCTGCCTACGGAGCCCAGACTAGCGAGAGACGGGGCGGGGAGCTGTTTTTT
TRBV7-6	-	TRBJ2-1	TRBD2	CASSLLPSGIYNEQFF	TGTGCCAGCAGCTTATTACCTAGCGGGATCTACAATGAGCAGTTCTTC
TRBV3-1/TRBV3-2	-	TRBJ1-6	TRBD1	CASSHRQGGSPLHF	TGTGCCAGCAGTCATCGACAGGGAGGTTCACCCCTCCACTTT
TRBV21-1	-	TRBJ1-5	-	CASSKGGEGMENQPQHF	TGTGCCAGCAGCAAAGGGGGGGAAGGAATGGAGAATCAGCCCCAGCATTTT
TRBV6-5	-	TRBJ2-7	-	CATALSRSSYEQYF	TGTGCCACCGCCCTTTCGAGGAGCTCCTACGAGCAGTACTTC
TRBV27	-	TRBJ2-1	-	CASSFALAANEQFF	TGTGCCAGCAGTTTCGCATTAGCAGCCAATGAGCAGTTCTTC
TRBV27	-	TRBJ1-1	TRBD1	CASSFAQGDTEAFF	TGTGCCAGCAGTTTTGCACAGGGGGACACTGAAGCTTTCTTT
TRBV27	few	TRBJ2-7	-	CASSIRGSYEQYF	TGTGCCAGCAGTATCCGTGGGAGCTACGAGCAGTACTTC
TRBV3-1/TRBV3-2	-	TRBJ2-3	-	CASSQERGDTQYF	TGTGCCAGCAGCCAAGAGCGTGGAGATACGCAGTATTTT
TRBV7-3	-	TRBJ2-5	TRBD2	CASSLRASGGRRETQYF	TGTGCCAGCAGCTTAAGGGCTAGCGGGGGGCGACGAGAGACCCAGTACTTC
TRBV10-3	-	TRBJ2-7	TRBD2	CAISESERGNGEQYF	TGTGCCATCAGTGAGTCAGAGCGGGGCAATGGCGAGCAGTACTTC
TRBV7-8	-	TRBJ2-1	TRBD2	CASSLALLAGGRLGYNEQFF	TGTGCCAGCAGCTTAGCGCTCCTAGCGGGGGGCCGACTGGGCTACAATGAGCAGTTCTTC
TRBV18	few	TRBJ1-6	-	CASSPAGGANSPLHF	TGTGCCAGCTCACCCGCAGGCGGGGCCAATTCACCCCTCCACTTT
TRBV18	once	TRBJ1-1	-	CASSPRRAGDGTEAFF	TGTGCCAGCTCACCACGTAGGGCGGGGGATGGCACTGAAGCTTTCTTT
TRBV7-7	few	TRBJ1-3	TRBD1	CASSPGTGSGNTIYF	TGTGCCAGCAGCCCCGGGACAGGGTCTGGAAACACCATATATTTT
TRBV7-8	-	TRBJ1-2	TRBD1	CASSLAGTGERGYTF	TGTGCCAGCAGCTTAGCAGGGACAGGGGAAAGGGGCTACACCTTC
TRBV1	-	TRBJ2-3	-	CTSSQCSGGFTDTQYF	TGCACCAGCAGCCAATGCAGCGGGGGGTTCACAGATACGCAGTATTTT
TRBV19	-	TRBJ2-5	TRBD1	CASSLGQGRQETQYF	TGTGCCAGTAGTTTGGGACAGGGAAGGCAAGAGACCCAGTACTTC
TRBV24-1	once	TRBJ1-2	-	CATSDSESGYGYTF	TGTGCCACCAGTGATTCGGAGTCGGGCTATGGCTACACCTTC
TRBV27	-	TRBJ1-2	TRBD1	CASSLFPRTGSTSVYGYTF	TGTGCCAGCAGTTTATTCCCCCGGACAGGATCGACCTCGGTCTATGGCTACACCTTC
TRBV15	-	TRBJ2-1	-	CATSRDPGTAGNEQFF	TGTGCCACCAGCAGAGACCCTGGGACGGCGGGGAATGAGCAGTTCTTC
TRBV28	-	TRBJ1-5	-	CASSYLAGTIPYSNQPQHF	TGTGCCAGCAGTTATCTCGCAGGCACAATCCCTTATAGCAATCAGCCCCAGCATTTT
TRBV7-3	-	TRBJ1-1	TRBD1	CASSSQGDTEAFF	TGTGCCAGCAGCTCCCAGGGGGACACTGAAGCTTTCTTT
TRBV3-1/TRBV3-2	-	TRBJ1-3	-	CASSQEQTTGNTIYF	TGTGCCAGCAGCCAAGAACAGACCACCGGAAACACCATATATTTT
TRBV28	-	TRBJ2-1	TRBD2	CASSSGLVIEQFF	TGTGCCAGCAGTTCGGGACTAGTAATTGAGCAGTTCTTC
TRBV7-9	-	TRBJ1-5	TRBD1	CASSLGTGNQPQHF	TGTGCCAGCAGCTTAGGGACAGGGAATCAGCCCCAGCATTTT
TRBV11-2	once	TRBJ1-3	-	CASSSSQFSGNTIYF	TGTGCCAGCAGCTCTAGTCAGTTTTCTGGAAACACCATATATTTT
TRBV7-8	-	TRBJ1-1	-	CASSLVWGVRDTEAFF	TGTGCCAGCAGCTTAGTCTGGGGGGTAAGGGACACTGAAGCTTTCTTT
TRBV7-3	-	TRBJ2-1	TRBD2	CASSRSLRERRTNNEQFF	TGTGCCAGCAGCCGGAGCCTGCGGGAGAGGCGGACGAACAATGAGCAGTTCTTC
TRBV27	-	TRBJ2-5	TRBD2	CASRLAPEETQYF	TGTGCCAGCAGACTAGCGCCAGAAGAGACCCAGTACTTC
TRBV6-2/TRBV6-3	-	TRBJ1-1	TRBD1	CASSKPRTGDTEAFF	TGTGCCAGCAGTAAGCCGAGGACAGGGGACACTGAAGCTTTCTTT
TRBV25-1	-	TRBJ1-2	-	CASSEPVGGEGYTF	TGTGCCAGCAGTGAGCCAGTCGGGGGAGAGGGCTACACCTTC
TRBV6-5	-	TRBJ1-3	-	CASSRGLSSGNTIYF	TGTGCCAGCTCCAGGGGATTAAGCTCTGGAAACACCATATATTTT
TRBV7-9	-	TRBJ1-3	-	CASSSPSTSSGNTIYF	TGTGCCAGCAGCTCACCTTCGACATCGTCAGGAAACACCATATATTTT
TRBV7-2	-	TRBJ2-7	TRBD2	CASSSPPGLAGGRTDEQYF	TGTGCCAGCAGTTCCCCCCCCGGGCTAGCGGGAGGGCGAACGGACGAGCAGTACTTC
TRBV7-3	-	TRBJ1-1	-	CASSLTGNTEAFF	TGTGCCAGCAGCTTGACGGGGAACACTGAAGCTTTCTTT
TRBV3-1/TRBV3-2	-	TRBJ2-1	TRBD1	CASSLGLMDRNEQFF	TGTGCCAGCAGCCTGGGGCTAATGGACAGGAATGAGCAGTTCTTC
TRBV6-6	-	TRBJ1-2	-	CASSSVQGSYGYTF	TGTGCCAGCAGTTCAGTCCAGGGTTCGTATGGCTACACCTTC
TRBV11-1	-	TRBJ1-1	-	CASSLNPAEAFF	TGTGCCAGCAGCTTAAATCCCGCTGAAGCTTTCTTT
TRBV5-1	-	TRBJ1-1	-	CASSLLGGTEAFF	TGCGCCAGCAGCTTGCTGGGGGGCACTGAAGCTTTCTTT
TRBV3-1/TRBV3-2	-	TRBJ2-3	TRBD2	CASRLAGGTTDTQYF	TGTGCCAGCAGACTAGCGGGAGGAACCACAGATACGCAGTATTTT
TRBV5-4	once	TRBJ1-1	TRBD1	CASSPRDSDSEAFF	TGTGCCAGCAGTCCCCGGGACAGCGATTCTGAAGCTTTCTTT
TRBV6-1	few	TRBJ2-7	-	CASSDAGTLSYEQYF	TGTGCCAGCAGTGACGCCGGGACACTCTCCTACGAGCAGTACTTC
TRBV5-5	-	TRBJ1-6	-	CASSLGPNSPLHF	TGTGCCAGCAGCTTGGGGCCTAATTCACCCCTCCACTTT
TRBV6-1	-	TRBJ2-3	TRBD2	CASSEAKGLAGGDTDTQYF	TGTGCCAGCAGTGAAGCGAAGGGACTAGCGGGAGGGGATACAGATACGCAGTATTTT
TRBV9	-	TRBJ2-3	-	CASSVQGIRTDTQYF	TGTGCCAGCAGCGTCCAGGGGATACGAACAGATACGCAGTATTTT
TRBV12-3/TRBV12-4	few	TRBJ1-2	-	CASSFGEGYTF	TGTGCCAGCAGTTTTGGGGAGGGCTACACCTTC
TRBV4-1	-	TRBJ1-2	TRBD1	CASSQPGQGVSGYTF	TGCGCCAGCAGCCAACCGGGACAGGGGGTTAGCGGCTACACCTTC
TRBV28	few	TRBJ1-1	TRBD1	CASTPTGQNTEAFF	TGTGCCAGCACCCCGACAGGGCAAAACACTGAAGCTTTCTTT
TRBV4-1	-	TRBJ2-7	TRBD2	CASSPSGATSYEQYF	TGCGCCAGCAGCCCTAGCGGGGCCACCTCCTACGAGCAGTACTTC
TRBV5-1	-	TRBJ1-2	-	CASSEAGDGYTF	TGCGCCAGCAGTGAGGCAGGGGATGGCTACACCTTC
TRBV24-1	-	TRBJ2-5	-	CATSDPGGSFETQYF	TGTGCCACCAGTGACCCAGGAGGTTCTTTTGAGACCCAGTACTTC